This passage covers 25 T cell receptor beta chains from one sample sequenced in a study of molecular identifiers for immune sequencing clone quantification. TCRdb fed the PCR reads into MiXCR, producing one record per CDR3 protein. The data hold about 510,000 distinct CDR3 sequences, with about 21% observed a single time. Material: naive CD8+ T cells from blood, with Jurkat cell RNA spiked in. Subset described: FACS-sorted CD8+CD4-CCR7+CD45RA+ naive T cells. All receptors come from a human donor in good health. Some libraries in this study had Jurkat cell RNA spiked in.

This clonotype was counted between two and nine times. This sequence joins TRBV6-1 and TRBJ2-7, with D possibly matching TRBD1 (5 bases). V lost 3 bases to trimming and J lost 6 bases, with 18 bases between them. Germline CDR1 MNHNS, CDR2 SASEGT. This CDR3 is built from 15 residues. CDR3 sequence (DNA): TGTGCCAGCAGTGAGGGGCCCGGACCCTTTGGCGAGCAGTACTTC. Translated: CASSEGPGPFGEQYF.

The V gene is TRBV19, the J gene TRBJ1-1; the D is unclear. With 2 bases removed from V and 4 bases from J, the gap between germline ends came to 8 bases. The germline gives CDR1 LNHDA, CDR2 SQIVND (reference sequence). The CDR3 extends over 13 amino acids. The DNA for the CDR3 is TGTGCCAGTAGTATAATGGCCTCCACTGAAGCTTTCTTT. Translating gives CASSIMASTEAFF.

This clonotype was counted only a few times. The chain couples TRBV2 to TRBJ2-1; D possibly corresponds to TRBD1 (6 bases). CDR1 SNHLY and CDR2 FYNNEI come from the germline V gene. V was trimmed by 3 bases and J by 3 bases, leaving 12 bases between them. The CDR3 length is 15 residues. In DNA, the CDR3 is TGTGCCAGCAGTGACACGGACAGAGTCTACAATGAGCAGTTCTTC. This codes for CASSDTDRVYNEQFF.

The rearrangement links TRBV9 to TRBJ2-3, with a possible D match to TRBD2 (7 bases). Germline CDR1 and CDR2: SGDLS and YYNGEE. V was trimmed by 4 bases and J by 8 bases, leaving 26 bases between them. CDR3 size: 17 residues. In DNA, the CDR3 is TGTGCCAGCAGCCGCCCGTCGGCCCCTGACGGGGGGCTTACGCAGTATTTT. It yields the protein CASSRPSAPDGGLTQYF.

A few counts support this clonotype. The chain is built from TRBV2 and TRBJ2-1; 7 bases map to TRBD1. The CDR3 sequence is 10 residues long. The J segment lost 13 bases and the V segment lost 6 bases, leaving 3 bases of the junction unmatched. Per germline, CDR1 SNHLY and CDR2 FYNNEI. CDR3 sequence reads: CASSDRVQFF. CDR3 in DNA: TGTGCCAGCAGCGACAGGGTACAGTTCTTC.

V is TRBV7-9 and J is TRBJ1-2, with 7 bases identical to TRBD1. Germline V gene data show CDR1 as SEHNR and CDR2 as FQNEAQ (reference sequence). CDR3 length: 15 amino acids. V was clipped by 2 bases and J by 8 bases; unmatched bases: 11. DNA for the CDR3: TGTGCCAGCAGCTTACCGGGACAGCCTATTAGCGGCTACACCTTC. The encoded protein is CASSLPGQPISGYTF.

The chain carries TRBV7-9 and TRBJ2-2; tentatively, D is TRBD1 or TRBD2 (5 bases each). The V gene's germline CDR1 is SEHNR and CDR2 FQNEAQ (reference sequence). The V end was cut by 5 bases, the J end by 6 bases, with 13 bases between. The CDR3 consists of 14 residues. CDR3 DNA: TGTGCCAGCAGCCCCGTCACGGGGCCCGGGGAGCTGTTTTTT. Its translation is CASSPVTGPGELFF.

This clonotype was seen many times. The V call is TRBV30, the J call TRBJ2-7; TRBD1 might be the D (7 bases). The CDR3 is made up of 12 amino acids. V shed 5 bases and J shed 6 bases, with 14 bases lying between them. CDR1 GTSNPN and CDR2 SVGIG come from the germline V gene (reference sequence). The CDR3 nucleotides are TGTGCCTGGGATCCCCAGGGGGGCGAGCAGTACTTC. Its translation is CAWDPQGGEQYF.

There are many counts of this clonotype. This chain uses TRBV18 with TRBJ2-5, with TRBD2 as a possible D gene (5 bases). The CDR3 covers 18 residues. V dropped 3 bases and J dropped 2 bases, with 22 bases sitting between them. Germline CDR1 reads KGHSH; CDR2 reads LQKENI. CDR3 residues: CASSPPVFGWEPQETQYF. Written as DNA, the CDR3 is TGTGCCAGCTCACCGCCGGTCTTCGGGTGGGAGCCGCAAGAGACCCAGTACTTC. Full variable domain (remainder filled in from reference TRBV18 and TRBJ2-5): NAGVMQNPRHLVRRRGQEARLRCSPMKGHSHVYWYRQLPEEGLKFMVYLQKENIIDESGMPKERFSAEFPKEGPSILRIQQVVRGDSAAYFCASSPPVFGWEPQETQYFGPGTRLLVL.

This chain uses TRBV9 with TRBJ1-1; a weak D match, TRBD1 (6 bases). From germline, CDR1 is SGDLS and CDR2 YYNGEE. This CDR3 is 14 amino acids long. Deletions cut 1 base from V and 4 bases from J, with 11 bases between. The CDR3 reads CASSVQGYFTEAFF. The CDR3 region has the DNA TGTGCCAGCAGCGTACAGGGGTATTTCACTGAAGCTTTCTTT.

There are many counts of this clonotype. The chain is built from TRBV7-9 and TRBJ1-4, with D tentatively TRBD1 (6 bases). V was shortened by 6 bases and J by 5 bases, with 13 bases between the two germline ends. There are 14 residues in the CDR3. Germline CDR1 SEHNR, CDR2 FQNEAQ (reference sequence). CDR3 DNA: TGTGCCAGCAGGGGGGGGACACGCAATGAAAAACTGTTTTTT. Its translation: CASRGGTRNEKLFF.

This sequence joins TRBV20-1 and TRBJ1-2; the D gene is possibly TRBD1 (5 bases). Trimming left V 2 bases short and J 1 base short, with 11 bases between. The CDR3 loop spans 14 amino acids. Looked up from germline, CDR1 is DFQATT and CDR2 is SNEGSKA (reference sequence). Here the CDR3 reads CSARSTEVNYGYTF. The CDR3 bases are TGCAGTGCTAGATCGACAGAAGTTAACTATGGCTACACCTTC.

This clonotype was seen ten or more times. This chain links TRBV29-1 with TRBJ2-7, with 10 bases identical to TRBD1. The trim removed 0 bases at V and 2 bases at J, leaving 4 bases unmatched. The CDR3 is made up of 15 amino acids. Per the germline V gene, CDR1 is SQVTM and CDR2 is ANQGSEA. The CDR3 sequence: CSVEDPGQGAYEQYF. The CDR3 region has the DNA TGCAGCGTTGAAGATCCAGGACAGGGGGCCTACGAGCAGTACTTC.

At least ten counts were recorded for this clonotype. The V call is TRBV4-3, the J call TRBJ2-7, with D unclear. The V end lost 0 bases, the J end lost 3 bases, and 12 bases lay between the germline ends. The germline V gene encodes CDR1 LGHNA and CDR2 YSLEER. The CDR3 covers 15 residues. The CDR3 spells CASSQEAAPSYEQYF. The CDR3, as DNA: TGCGCCAGCAGCCAAGAGGCTGCTCCCAGCTACGAGCAGTACTTC.

Points on this clonotype: This may be a read error, as it is one base from a much larger clone. The chain couples TRBV20-1 to TRBJ2-7; 11 nucleotides agree with TRBD1. The CDR3 is 14 amino acids. Germline V gives CDR1 DFQATT, CDR2 SNEGSKA (reference sequence). The V gene end was trimmed by 5 bases and the J gene end by 3 bases; junction bases not matched to a gene: 6. The CDR3 protein is CSARPDRGLYEQYF. The CDR3 coding sequence is TGCAGTGCTCGACCGGACAGGGGGCTCTACGAGCAGTACTTC.

A remark on this clonotype: One base away lies a much larger clone, so this may be a sequencing read error. The rearrangement links TRBV28 to TRBJ1-1, with D perhaps matching TRBD1 (5 bases). CDR3 length: 13 residues. Germline CDR1 and CDR2: MDHEN and SYDVKM. This CDR3 is CANSFDTRGGAFF. The CDR3 nucleotides read TGTGCCAACAGTTTTGACACGCGCGGGGGGGCTTTCTTT. The full variable domain, with the rest looked up from reference TRBV28 and TRBJ1-1, is DVKVTQSSRYLVKRTGEKVFLECVQDMDHENMFWYRQDPGLGLRLIYFSYDVKMKEKGDIPEGYSVSREKKERFSLILESASTNQTSMYLCANSFDTRGGAFFGQGTRLTVV.

This clonotype was counted many times. The gene calls are TRBV12-3 or TRBV12-4 and TRBJ2-3, with D perhaps matching TRBD1 (6 bases). Trimming removed 2 bases at V and 6 bases at J, with 12 bases between. The CDR3 extends over 14 amino acids. The CDR3 nucleotides read TGTGCCAGCAGTTTACAGGGGCCCCCGGATACGCAGTATTTT. It yields the protein CASSLQGPPDTQYF.

This clonotype has just a few counts. This chain's CDR3 is CASSSGNNEQFF. The DNA for the CDR3 is TGTGCCAGCAGTTCGGGAAACAATGAGCAGTTCTTC. The chain combines TRBV6-5 with TRBJ2-1; TRBD2 is a possible D gene (5 bases). V lost 4 bases to trimming and J lost 5 bases, with 6 bases between them. Germline V gene lookup returns CDR1 MNHEY and CDR2 SVGAGI. The CDR3 has 12 residues.

The chain is built from TRBV7-9 and TRBJ2-3; the D is unclear. Deletions cut 3 bases from V and 1 base from J, with 8 bases between. The germline V gene encodes CDR1 SEHNR and CDR2 FQNEAQ (reference sequence). The CDR3 is 14 residues long. CDR3 DNA sequence: TGTGCCAGCAGCTTTCCCCTCGGCACAGATACGCAGTATTTT. It translates to CASSFPLGTDTQYF.

This clonotype came up many times. The chain combines TRBV6-5 with TRBJ1-1, with 9 bases aligning to TRBD1. CDR1 and CDR2 from the germline V gene are MNHEY and SVGAGI. V lost 3 bases and J lost 5; bases outside the gene matches: 4. The CDR3 contains 14 residues. The CDR3 coding sequence is TGTGCCAGCAGTTATGGACAGGGGAGGACTGAAGCTTTCTTT. Its translation is CASSYGQGRTEAFF.

As to this clonotype: Sequence at one end of the junction differs from germline and may be a read error. This chain joins TRBV2 and TRBJ2-2; D is uncertain. The germline V gene has CDR1 SNHLY and CDR2 FYNNEI. The CDR3 is made up of 14 amino acids. DNA for the CDR3: TGTGCCAGCACTGAACACCCGAACACCGGGGAGCTGTTTTTT. Its translation is CASTEHPNTGELFF.

The chain joins TRBV15 to TRBJ1-4, with no clear D. CDR3 length: 16 residues. V was pared by 5 bases and J by 7 bases, with 20 bases between. Germline V CDR1 and CDR2: LNHNV, YYDKDF (reference sequence). The CDR3 DNA reads as TGTGCCACCAGCCTTCCAGAGGCCGGGTGGGGTGAAAAACTGTTTTTT. This codes for CATSLPEAGWGEKLFF.

The table lists this clonotype with many counts. The chain combines TRBV7-9 with TRBJ2-7; D might be TRBD1 or TRBD2, each matching 5 bases. Germline V lookup: CDR1 SEHNR, CDR2 FQNEAQ (reference sequence). The length of the CDR3 is 15 residues. Trimming shortened V by 5 bases and J by 2 bases, and 16 bases separated the two germline ends. The CDR3 here is CASSPQGERAYEQYF. As DNA, the CDR3 is TGTGCCAGCAGCCCCCAGGGAGAGAGGGCCTACGAGCAGTACTTC. Supplemented by reference TRBV7-9 and TRBJ2-7, the full variable domain reads DTGVSQNPRHKITKRGQNVTFRCDPISEHNRLYWYRQTLGQGPEFLTYFQNEAQLEKSRLLSDRFSAERPKGSFSTLEIQRTEQGDSAMYLCASSPQGERAYEQYFGPGTRLTVT.

This clonotype was counted many times. This sequence joins TRBV28 and TRBJ2-7; 9 nucleotides align to TRBD2. The CDR3 consists of 14 residues. V lost 5 bases and J lost 3; bases outside the gene matches: 5. Per germline, CDR1 MDHEN and CDR2 SYDVKM. This chain's CDR3 is CASSPLSGSYEQYF. In DNA form, the CDR3 reads TGTGCCAGCAGTCCCCTTAGCGGGAGCTACGAGCAGTACTTC.

Comment on this clonotype: Germline and junction disagree at one end, which may indicate a read error. The V gene is TRBV5-1, the J gene TRBJ2-4, with D possibly matching TRBD2 (6 bases). The CDR3 has 11 residues. The germline V gene encodes CDR1 SGHRS and CDR2 YFSETQ. CDR3 bases: TGCGCCAGCAGCTTGGGCGGGATTCAGCACTTC. Protein product: CASSLGGIQHF. The whole variable domain, filled in from reference TRBV5-1 and TRBJ2-4, reads KAGVTQTPRYLIKTRGQQVTLSCSPISGHRSVSWYQQTPGQGLQFLFEYFSETQRNKGNFPGRFSGRQFSNSRSEMNVSTLELGDSALYLCASSLGGIQHFGAGTRLSVL.